The 27 T cell receptor beta chains given below trace back to one sample, sequenced in a study of liver allograft versus peripheral blood T cells. On the study more broadly: Within transplanted livers, the T cell receptor repertoires were examined and compared against the repertoires present in the peripheral blood of liver transplant recipients.

TCRdb analysed the reads with MiXCR anew, one entry per CDR3 protein. The top ten clones hold about 46% of a sample with about 6,300 distinct CDR3 sequences, approximately 15% of them seen once. Receptors were obtained from a human patient who had a liver transplant. The graft donor may have given rise to some T cells.

This clonotype showed up many times. This chain joins TRBV27 and TRBJ2-7, with a weak D call TRBD1 (5 bases). The V gene's germline CDR1 is MNHEY and CDR2 SMNVEV (reference sequence). The CDR3 consists of 16 residues. Trimming pared 3 bases from V and 5 bases from J, leaving 20 bases between. In DNA form, the CDR3 reads TGTGCCAGCAGTTTGGGCCCAGGGTCCATTCTCCACGAGCAGTACTTC. This codes for CASSLGPGSILHEQYF.

This clonotype is categorized as medium-sized. The V gene is TRBV24-1, the J gene TRBJ2-6, with D possibly being TRBD2 (6 bases). Germline CDR1 is KGHDR and CDR2 is SFDVKD. This CDR3 is 14 amino acids long. Between the trimmed V and J ends, which lost 5 bases and 2 bases, there was a span of 6 bases. The chain's CDR3 is CATSAGAGANVLTF. CDR3 DNA: TGTGCCACCAGTGCGGGGGCTGGGGCCAACGTCCTGACTTTC.

Ten or more counts support this clonotype. The rearrangement links TRBV30 to TRBJ1-4, with a possible D match to TRBD1 (5 bases). The germline V gene has CDR1 GTSNPN and CDR2 SVGIG (reference sequence). This CDR3 comprises 16 residues. Trimming removed 0 bases from V and 8 bases from J, with 19 bases in between. CDR3 in amino acids: CAWSVGSWPGEEKLFF. CDR3 nucleotide sequence: TGTGCCTGGAGTGTCGGTTCCTGGCCGGGGGAGGAAAAACTGTTTTTT.

This clonotype rates as medium-sized (0.01 to 0.1%). The chain combines TRBV19 with TRBJ2-7, with 7 bases matching TRBD1. The V gene end was trimmed by 5 bases and the J gene end by 4 bases; junction bases not matched to a gene: 11. Germline V CDR1 and CDR2: LNHDA, SQIVND (reference sequence). The CDR3 totals 15 residues. DNA for the CDR3: TGTGCCAGTAGTGACTCGACAGGGCCCGTTTACGAGCAGTACTTC. It codes for CASSDSTGPVYEQYF.

The sample holds a few counts of this clonotype. The chain uses TRBV28 and TRBJ2-3; no firm D call. The V end lost 2 bases, the J end lost 6 bases, and 18 bases lay between the germline ends. CDR3 length: 16 residues. Germline loops: CDR1 MDHEN, CDR2 SYDVKM. CDR3 region: CASSLRSESATDTQYF. For the CDR3, the DNA is TGTGCCAGCAGTTTAAGGTCAGAGAGCGCCACTGATACGCAGTATTTT. Full variable domain (rest looked up from reference TRBV28 and TRBJ2-3): DVKVTQSSRYLVKRTGEKVFLECVQDMDHENMFWYRQDPGLGLRLIYFSYDVKMKEKGDIPEGYSVSREKKERFSLILESASTNQTSMYLCASSLRSESATDTQYFGPGTRLTVL.

This clonotype occurred a few times. The chain uses TRBV27 and TRBJ2-7; D uncertain. Germline V gene sequence: CDR1 MNHEY, CDR2 SMNVEV (reference sequence). Between the trimmed V and J ends, which lost 6 bases and 3 bases, there was a span of 12 bases. The CDR3 runs to 13 residues. Here the CDR3 reads CASSLRVDYEQYF. The CDR3 DNA sequence: TGTGCCAGCAGCCTAAGGGTGGACTACGAGCAGTACTTC.

This clonotype counts as medium-sized (0.01 to 0.1%). V and J are TRBV19 and TRBJ2-1, with 7 bases fitting TRBD1. The germline V gene encodes CDR1 LNHDA and CDR2 SQIVND (reference sequence). The trim removed 3 bases at V and 0 bases at J, leaving 11 bases unmatched. The CDR3 has 18 residues. This CDR3 is CASSISPGTASSYNEQFF. CDR3 bases: TGTGCCAGTAGTATCTCGCCCGGGACAGCGAGCTCCTACAATGAGCAGTTCTTC.

This clonotype is deemed medium-sized. V and J are TRBV19 and TRBJ2-1; a weak D match, TRBD1 (5 bases). Trimming cost V 6 bases and J 4 bases, with 10 bases left between them. This CDR3 has 13 amino acids. CDR1 is LNHDA, CDR2 SQIVND, per germline (reference sequence). The CDR3 region is CASSRTPYNEQFF. The CDR3 region has the DNA TGTGCCAGTAGCAGGACACCGTACAATGAGCAGTTCTTC.

The chain links TRBV7-9 to TRBJ2-3, with 8 nucleotides matching TRBD2. The CDR3 has 16 residues. Germline V gives CDR1 SEHNR, CDR2 FQNEAQ (reference sequence). J gave up 3 bases and V 0 bases, and 5 bases lay outside the gene matches. CDR3 DNA: TGTGCCAGCAGCTTAGCCGCAAGCGGGAGAACAGATACGCAGTATTTT. It encodes CASSLAASGRTDTQYF.

The chain links TRBV20-1 to TRBJ2-7; 11 bases line up with TRBD2. Germline V gene lookup returns CDR1 DFQATT and CDR2 SNEGSKA (reference sequence). This CDR3 has 18 amino acids. Trimming removed 3 bases from V and 0 bases from J; junction bases left unmatched: 13. The CDR3 loop is CSASDGDSGRAFSYEQYF. For the CDR3, the DNA is TGCAGTGCTAGCGACGGAGATAGCGGGAGGGCCTTCTCCTACGAGCAGTACTTC.

This clonotype has ten or more counts. The V call is TRBV5-6, the J call TRBJ1-1; 9 nucleotides align to TRBD1. The CDR3 extends over 17 amino acids. The germline V gene encodes CDR1 SGHDT and CDR2 YYEEEE. V trimming: 0 bases; J trimming: 3 bases; junction bases outside the gene matches: 9. CDR3 amino acids: CASSLEKYGTGYTEAFF. As DNA, the CDR3 is TGTGCCAGCAGCTTGGAGAAGTACGGGACAGGGTACACTGAAGCTTTCTTT.

Within the sample, this clonotype is medium-sized. The CDR3 coding sequence is TGCAGCGTTGAATTTGCCCAGGGGTTGTCCGCCGGGGAGCTGTTTTTT. Translated, it gives CSVEFAQGLSAGELFF. The rearrangement joins TRBV29-1 to TRBJ2-2; tentative D call: TRBD1 (6 bases). The V end lost 2 bases, the J end lost 6 bases, and 19 bases lay between the germline ends. The germline CDR1 and CDR2 sequences are SQVTM and ANQGSEA. The CDR3 contains 16 residues.

This clonotype was counted only a few times. A clone one base away is much larger, so this may be a read error. The chain joins TRBV13 to TRBJ1-2, with D possibly matching TRBD1 (5 bases). Germline-derived CDR1 and CDR2 are PRHDT and FYEKMQ (reference sequence). CDR3 size: 14 residues. CDR3 amino acids: CVSNEGGGAYGYTF. The DNA for the CDR3 is TGTGTCAGCAACGAAGGCGGGGGAGCCTATGGCTACACCTTC. The full variable domain, rest sourced from reference TRBV13 and TRBJ1-2, is AAGVIQSPRHLIKEKRETATLKCYPIPRHDTVYWYQQGPGQDPQFLISFYEKMQSDKGSIPDRFSAQQFSDYHSELNMSSLELGDSALYFCVSNEGGGAYGYTFGSGTRLTVV.

The rearrangement uses TRBV25-1 and TRBJ1-5; no clear D. Germline V gives CDR1 MGHDK, CDR2 SYGVNS. Between the trimmed V and J ends, which lost 5 bases and 1 base, there was a span of 9 bases. CDR3 length: 14 amino acids. This CDR3 reads CASSSGGSNQPQHF. The CDR3 DNA reads as TGTGCCAGCAGTTCAGGTGGAAGCAATCAGCCCCAGCATTTT.

By proportion, this clonotype is medium-sized (0.01 to 0.1%). The chain's CDR3 is CASSLKHGYEQYF. The CDR3, as DNA: TGTGCCAGCAGCTTAAAACACGGATACGAGCAGTACTTC. V is TRBV13 and J is TRBJ2-7; D unresolved. The germline gives CDR1 PRHDT, CDR2 FYEKMQ (reference sequence). The V and J ends lost 2 bases and 4 bases respectively, with 9 bases between them. The CDR3 loop spans 13 amino acids.

The J gene is TRBJ2-7, the V gene TRBV24-1; D is unclear. From germline, CDR1 is KGHDR and CDR2 SFDVKD. CDR3 size: 12 residues. V was pared by 6 bases and J by 3 bases, with 8 bases between. CDR3 region: CATSLAGYEQYF. Here the CDR3 DNA reads TGTGCCACCAGTTTGGCCGGCTACGAGCAGTACTTC.

This clonotype ranks as medium-sized. The chain joins TRBV6-5 to TRBJ1-5; 7 nucleotides align to TRBD1. This CDR3 comprises 14 residues. Germline trimming cut 6 bases from V and 4 bases from J; bases unmatched to any gene: 6. Germline V lookup: CDR1 MNHEY, CDR2 SVGAGI. CDR3 region: CASRPTGENQPQHF. The CDR3 DNA is TGTGCCAGCAGACCCACAGGGGAGAATCAGCCCCAGCATTTT.

Ten or more counts support this clonotype. The CDR3 nucleotides are TGTGCCAGCAGCTCTAGTCTCCATCAGCCCCAGCATTTT. It is translated as CASSSSLHQPQHF. This sequence joins TRBV7-9 and TRBJ1-5; D is uncertain. Germline CDR1 and CDR2: SEHNR and FQNEAQ (reference sequence). Trimming pared 4 bases from V and 5 bases from J, leaving 9 bases between. This CDR3 contains 13 residues. Drawing the rest from reference TRBV7-9 and TRBJ1-5, the complete variable domain is DTGVSQNPRHKITKRGQNVTFRCDPISEHNRLYWYRQTLGQGPEFLTYFQNEAQLEKSRLLSDRFSAERPKGSFSTLEIQRTEQGDSAMYLCASSSSLHQPQHFGDGTRLSIL.

This clonotype is medium-sized within its sample. The rearrangement joins TRBV29-1 to TRBJ2-1; maybe TRBD2 (6 bases). The germline CDR1 and CDR2 sequences are SQVTM and ANQGSEA. The CDR3 extends over 14 amino acids. Trimming cost V 5 bases and J 0 bases, with 11 bases left between them. As DNA, the CDR3 is TGCAGCGTTTGCGACGGGAGCTCCTACAATGAGCAGTTCTTC. Translated: CSVCDGSSYNEQFF.

The rearrangement links TRBV20-1 to TRBJ2-1, with D unresolved. Germline assignment: CDR1 DFQATT and CDR2 SNEGSKA (reference sequence). V shed 5 bases and J shed 6 bases, with 11 bases lying between them. This CDR3 region has 12 residues. CDR3 protein: CSAPGWFNEQFF. The CDR3 DNA reads TGCAGTGCTCCTGGGTGGTTCAATGAGCAGTTCTTC.

The V and J genes are TRBV5-4 and TRBJ2-5, with TRBD2 as a possible D gene (7 bases). This CDR3 has 15 residues. CDR1 is SGHNT, CDR2 YYREEE, per germline (reference sequence). V lost 1 base and J lost 5, with 15 bases in between. The CDR3 spells CASSLSGGRGETQYF. DNA for the CDR3: TGTGCCAGCAGCTTGAGCGGTGGGAGGGGGGAGACCCAGTACTTC. The entire variable domain, with the rest obtained from reference TRBV5-4 and TRBJ2-5, is as follows: ETGVTQSPTHLIKTRGQQVTLRCSSQSGHNTVSWYQQALGQGPQFIFQYYREEENGRGNFPPRFSGLQFPNYSSELNVNALELDDSALYLCASSLSGGRGETQYFGPGTRLLVL.

This clonotype is medium-sized within its sample. The CDR3 sequence: CSVEGTSGTESTDTQYF. The CDR3 DNA reads TGCAGCGTTGAGGGGACTAGCGGGACCGAAAGCACAGATACGCAGTATTTT. The chain links TRBV29-1 to TRBJ2-3, with 13 bases fitting TRBD2. J was trimmed by 0 bases and V by 3 bases; bases with no gene match: 6. The germline V gene encodes CDR1 SQVTM and CDR2 ANQGSEA. This CDR3 region has 17 residues.

This clonotype was picked up a small number of times. The chain recombines TRBV6-5 with TRBJ2-7; D possibly corresponds to TRBD2 (6 bases). V dropped 5 bases and J dropped 5 bases, with 16 bases sitting between them. The germline CDR1 and CDR2 sequences are MNHEY and SVGAGI. The CDR3 length is 14 residues. The CDR3 spells CASSPSTSINEQYF. CDR3 DNA sequence: TGTGCCAGCAGTCCCTCGACTAGTATCAACGAGCAGTACTTC.

V and J are TRBV28 and TRBJ2-7, with 10 bases aligning to TRBD2. Trimming at V came to 4 bases and at J to 4 bases, leaving 22 bases not matched to a gene. The CDR3 loop spans 20 amino acids. The germline V gene encodes CDR1 MDHEN and CDR2 SYDVKM. The CDR3 sequence: CASSSPRSQRLAGASYEQYF. The CDR3 DNA sequence: TGTGCCAGCAGTTCACCCCGCTCTCAAAGACTAGCGGGCGCTTCATACGAGCAGTACTTC.

The rearrangement joins TRBV30 to TRBJ2-1; 10 bases map to TRBD2. CDR3 length: 15 residues. With 0 bases clipped from V and 7 bases from J, the junction kept 6 bases outside the gene matches. Per germline, CDR1 GTSNPN and CDR2 SVGIG (reference sequence). The DNA for the CDR3 is TGTGCCTGGAGTGTGGGTAGCGGGGGGTATAATGAGCAGTTCTTC. Amino acid sequence: CAWSVGSGGYNEQFF. Full variable domain (outside the CDR3, taken from reference TRBV30 and TRBJ2-1): SQTIHQWPATLVQPVGSPLSLECTVEGTSNPNLYWYRQAAGRGLQLLFYSVGIGQISSEVPQNLSASRPQDRQFILSSKKLLLSDSGFYLCAWSVGSGGYNEQFFGPGTRLTVL.

This clonotype came up many times. The J gene is TRBJ2-7, the V gene TRBV6-5; the D is unclear. This CDR3 is built from 11 residues. Germline V gene sequence: CDR1 MNHEY, CDR2 SVGAGI. With 5 bases removed from V and 6 bases from J, the gap between germline ends came to 8 bases. The CDR3 loop is CASSTGGEQYF. The CDR3 region has the DNA TGTGCCAGCAGTACGGGCGGCGAGCAGTACTTC.

Many counts were recorded for this clonotype. V is TRBV19 and J is TRBJ2-3; 8 bases line up with TRBD2. Germline V gene data show CDR1 as LNHDA and CDR2 as SQIVND (reference sequence). After removal of 4 bases from V and 0 bases from J, the junction contained 9 bases not matched to a gene. CDR3 length equals 17 residues. CDR3 bases: TGTGCCAGTAGTACGGCTGTACTAGCGGCTAGCACAGATACGCAGTATTTT. Translating gives CASSTAVLAASTDTQYF.